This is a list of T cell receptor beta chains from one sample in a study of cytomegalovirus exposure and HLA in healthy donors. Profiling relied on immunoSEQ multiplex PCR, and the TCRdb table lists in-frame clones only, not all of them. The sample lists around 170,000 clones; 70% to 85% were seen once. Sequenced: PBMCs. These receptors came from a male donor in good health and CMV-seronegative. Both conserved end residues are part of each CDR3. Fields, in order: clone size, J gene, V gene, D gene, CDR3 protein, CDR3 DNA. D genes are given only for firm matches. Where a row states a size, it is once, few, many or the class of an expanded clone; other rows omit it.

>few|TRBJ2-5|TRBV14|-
CASSRQGSQETQYF
TGTGCCAGCAGCCGGCAGGGGAGCCAAGAGACCCAGTACTTC
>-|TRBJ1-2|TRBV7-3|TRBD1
CASSPMGQDYGYTF
TGTGCCAGCAGCCCCATGGGACAGGACTATGGCTACACCTTC
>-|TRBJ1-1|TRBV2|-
CASTLSTEAFF
TGTGCCAGCACCTTGTCCACTGAAGCTTTCTTT
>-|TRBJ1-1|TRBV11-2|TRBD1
CASSRGAGGAYTEAFF
TGTGCCAGCAGCCGGGGTGCAGGGGGCGCGTACACTGAAGCTTTCTTT
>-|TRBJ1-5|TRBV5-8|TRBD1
CASSSGQGARFYQPQHF
TGTGCCAGCAGCTCGGGACAGGGGGCGCGATTCTATCAGCCCCAGCATTTT
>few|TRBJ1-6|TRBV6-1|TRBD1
CASSGSGGHNSPLHF
TGTGCCAGCAGTGGGTCAGGGGGCCATAATTCACCCCTCCACTTT
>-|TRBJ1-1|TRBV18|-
CASSPLPGSVENTEAFF
TGTGCCAGCTCACCTCTTCCGGGTTCCGTAGAGAACACTGAAGCTTTCTTT
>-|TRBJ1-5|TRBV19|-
CASSEQGEWQPQHF
TGTGCCAGTAGTGAGCAGGGTGAATGGCAGCCCCAGCATTTT
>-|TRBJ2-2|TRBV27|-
CASSPLQMATGELFF
TGTGCCAGCAGTCCCCTTCAGATGGCCACCGGGGAGCTGTTTTTT
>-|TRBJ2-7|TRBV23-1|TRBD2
CASILAGGAYEQYF
TGCGCCAGCATCCTAGCGGGAGGTGCCTACGAGCAGTACTTC
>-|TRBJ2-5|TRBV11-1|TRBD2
CASSSWDSGRETQYF
TGTGCCAGCAGCTCGTGGGATAGCGGGAGGGAGACCCAGTACTTC
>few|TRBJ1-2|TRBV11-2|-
CASSFPGILGYTF
TGTGCCAGCAGCTTTCCAGGGATACTTGGCTACACCTTC
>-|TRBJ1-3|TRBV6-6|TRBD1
CASRDRGSGNTIYF
TGTGCCAGCAGGGACAGGGGCTCTGGAAACACCATATATTTT
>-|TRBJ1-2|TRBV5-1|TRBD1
CASSLYGTGNYGYTF
TGCGCCAGCAGCTTGTACGGGACAGGGAACTATGGCTACACCTTC
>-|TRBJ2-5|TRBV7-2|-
CASSPQGGETQYF
TGTGCCAGCAGCCCCCAAGGAGGGGAGACCCAGTACTTC
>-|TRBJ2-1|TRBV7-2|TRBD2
CASSRSGGYNEQFF
TGTGCCAGCAGTCGTAGCGGGGGCTACAATGAGCAGTTCTTC
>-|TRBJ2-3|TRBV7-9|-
CAADLLLTDTQYF
TGTGCCGCAGACTTACTGCTCACAGATACGCAGTATTTT
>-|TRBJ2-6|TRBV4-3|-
CASSQQTVSSGANVLTF
TGCGCCAGCAGCCAGCAGACAGTTAGCTCTGGGGCCAACGTCCTGACTTTC
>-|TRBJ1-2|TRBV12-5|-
CASGLGHPGIDGYTF
TGTGCTAGTGGTTTGGGACACCCTGGAATTGATGGCTACACCTTC
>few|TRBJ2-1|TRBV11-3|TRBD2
CASSGREGPRDEQFF
TGTGCCAGCAGTGGTCGGGAGGGCCCCAGGGATGAGCAGTTCTTC
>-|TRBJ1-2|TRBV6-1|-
CASSEAAPNYGYTF
TGTGCCAGCAGTGAAGCGGCACCTAACTATGGCTACACCTTC
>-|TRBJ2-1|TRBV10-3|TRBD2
CAIRRREGREQFF
TGTGCCATCAGACGGCGGGAGGGAAGAGAGCAGTTCTTC
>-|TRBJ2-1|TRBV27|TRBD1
CASFSGQGRGKEQFF
TGTGCCAGCTTTTCAGGACAGGGGCGGGGTAAGGAGCAGTTCTTC
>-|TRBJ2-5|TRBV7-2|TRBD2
CASSLGTRSETQYF
TGTGCCAGCAGCTTAGGGACTAGATCGGAGACCCAGTACTTC
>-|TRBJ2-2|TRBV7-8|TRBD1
CASSWPGTGGVTGELFF
TGTGCCAGCAGCTGGCCCGGGACAGGGGGTGTCACCGGGGAGCTGTTTTTT
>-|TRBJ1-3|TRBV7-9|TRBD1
CSSSFTGAAGNTIYF
TGTTCCAGCAGCTTCACAGGGGCGGCAGGAAACACCATATATTTT
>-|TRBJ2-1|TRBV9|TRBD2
CASSVGRISGDNEQFF
TGTGCCAGCAGCGTAGGTAGGATTAGCGGGGACAATGAGCAGTTCTTC
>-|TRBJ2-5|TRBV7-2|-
CASSLDGRQETQYF
TGTGCCAGCAGCTTAGATGGCCGACAAGAGACCCAGTACTTC
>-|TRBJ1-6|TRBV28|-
CASSLAGQWSSYNSPLHF
TGTGCCAGCAGCCTAGCCGGACAGTGGAGCTCCTATAATTCACCCCTCCACTTT
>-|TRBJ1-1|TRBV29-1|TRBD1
CSVGQGARNTEAFF
TGCAGCGTCGGACAGGGGGCGCGGAACACTGAAGCTTTCTTT
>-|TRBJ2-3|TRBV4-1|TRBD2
CASSQDGGTDTQYF
TGCGCCAGCAGCCAGGACGGGGGGACAGATACGCAGTATTTT
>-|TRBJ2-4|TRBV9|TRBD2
CASSVGLAGVENIQYF
TGTGCCAGCAGCGTAGGACTAGCGGGAGTAGAGAACATTCAGTACTTC
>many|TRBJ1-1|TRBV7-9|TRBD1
CASSSDRGDTEAFF
TGTGCCAGCAGCAGCGACAGGGGGGACACTGAAGCTTTCTTT
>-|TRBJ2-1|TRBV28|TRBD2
CASSMTSGSSYNEQFF
TGTGCCAGCAGTATGACTAGCGGAAGCTCCTACAATGAGCAGTTCTTC
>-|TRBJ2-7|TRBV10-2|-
CASSDQGKASYEQYF
TGCGCCAGCAGTGACCAGGGGAAGGCCTCCTACGAGCAGTACTTC
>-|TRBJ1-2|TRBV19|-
CASSIKRGTNYGYTF
TGTGCCAGTAGTATAAAGAGGGGGACTAACTATGGCTACACCTTC
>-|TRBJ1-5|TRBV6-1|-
CASSGGRQPQHF
TGTGCCAGCAGTGGAGGTCGTCAGCCCCAGCATTTT
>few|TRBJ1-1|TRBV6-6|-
CASSYETGNTEAFF
TGTGCCAGCAGTTACGAGACAGGGAACACTGAAGCTTTCTTT
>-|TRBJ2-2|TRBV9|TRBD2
CASSVAGGANTGELFF
TGTGCCAGCAGCGTAGCGGGGGGGGCGAACACCGGGGAGCTGTTTTTT
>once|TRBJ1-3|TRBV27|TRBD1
CASRRDRGSGNTIYF
TGTGCCAGCAGGCGGGACAGGGGGTCCGGAAACACCATATATTTT
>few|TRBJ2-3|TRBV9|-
CASSVGTGTDTQYF
TGTGCCAGCAGCGTGGGCACTGGCACAGATACGCAGTATTTT
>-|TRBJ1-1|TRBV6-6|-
CASSFQGDTEAFF
TGTGCCAGCAGCTTCCAGGGTGACACTGAAGCTTTCTTT
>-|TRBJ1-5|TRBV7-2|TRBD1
CASSPEGQRNQPQHF
TGTGCCAGCAGCCCAGAGGGACAGCGCAATCAGCCCCAGCATTTT
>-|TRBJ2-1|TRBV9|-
CASSVAAGSYNEQFF
TGTGCCAGCAGCGTAGCCGCCGGCTCCTACAATGAGCAGTTCTTC
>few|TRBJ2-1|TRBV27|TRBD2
CASSQWEAGKALNEQFF
TGTGCCAGCAGTCAATGGGAAGCGGGAAAGGCCTTAAATGAGCAGTTCTTC